This TCR beta chain was captured in a study of blood T cell repertoires in COVID-19. CDR1 and CDR2 (germline): SGHVS, FQNEAQ. Trimming at V came to 3 bases and at J to 6 bases, leaving 6 bases not matched to a gene. The CDR3 consists of 15 residues. Generated by immunoSEQ multiplex PCR, the TCRdb table keeps only in-frame clones and is missing some. The data contain roughly 74,000 clones, roughly 89% of them singletons. The chain combines TRBV7-8 with TRBJ2-1, with TRBD2 identical over 9 bases. The sequencing input was PBMCs or T cells enriched from blood (not recorded which). This receptor was taken from a woman in her fifties or sixties with acute COVID-19. The CDR3 DNA reads TGTGCCAGCAGCTTGCGGGAGGGCCGCTCCAATGAGCAGTTCTTC. Protein: CASSLREGRSNEQFF. Combining the CDR3 with reference TRBV7-8 and TRBJ2-1 gives the whole variable domain GAGVSQSPRYKVAKRGQDVALRCDPISGHVSLFWYQQALGQGPEFLTYFQNEAQLDKSGLPSDRFFAERPEGSVSTLKIQRTQQEDSAVYLCASSLREGRSNEQFFGPGTRLTVL.